This T cell receptor beta chain was profiled in a study of blood T cells in healthy people across ages. On the study more broadly: The template switching approach captured approximately one barcoded beta molecule for every two T cells. Study-level points and caveats: Measured against age, TCR beta diversity per million T cells decreased in a roughly linear manner.

Through a sample-barcoded 5' primer and a J-beta primer mix, a second PCR was run for about 6 to 11 cycles. One entry per CDR3 protein, called by TCRdb with MiXCR from the 5' RACE reads. The data contain 450,000 to 650,000 distinct CDR3 sequences, nearly 25% of them singletons. This CDR3 contains 12 residues. Trimming left V 4 bases short and J 5 bases short, with 11 bases between. Germline CDR1 DFQATT, CDR2 SNEGSKA (reference sequence). Donors were systemically healthy Caucasian individuals from Russia aged 6 to 90 years. This clonotype was found a few times. Antigen unknown. These sequences were also reported in another study, on T cells of mothers and their children.

This TCR was sampled from a boy between 10 and 17 years old in good health. V is TRBV20-1 and J is TRBJ1-2, with D possibly TRBD1 on 5 matching bases. What was sequenced was blood. In nucleotides, the CDR3 is TGCAGTGCTAAGGGGACCTCGTATGGCTACACCTTC. Its protein is CSAKGTSYGYTF.